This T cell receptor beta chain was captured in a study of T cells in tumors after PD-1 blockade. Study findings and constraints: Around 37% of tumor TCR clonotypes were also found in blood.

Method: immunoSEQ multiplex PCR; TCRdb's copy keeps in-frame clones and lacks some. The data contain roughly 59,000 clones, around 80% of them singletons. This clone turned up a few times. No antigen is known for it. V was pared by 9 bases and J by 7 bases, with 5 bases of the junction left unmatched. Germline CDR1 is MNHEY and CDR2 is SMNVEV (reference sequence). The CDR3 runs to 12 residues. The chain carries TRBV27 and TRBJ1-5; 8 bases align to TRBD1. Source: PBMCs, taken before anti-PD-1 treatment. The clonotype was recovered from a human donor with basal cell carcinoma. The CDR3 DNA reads TGTGCCAGTGGACAGGGCAGCCAGCCCCAGCATTTT. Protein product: CASGQGSQPQHF.